A selection of T cell receptor beta chains follows, all from one sample in a study of technical replicates of blood from four donors. The protocol was immunoSEQ multiplex PCR, while the TCRdb copy is restricted to in-frame clones and leaves out a portion. The sample carries 45,000 to 55,000 clones, about 93% recorded once. The sample taken for sequencing was T cells isolated from PBMCs. These receptors came from a human donor in good health. Both conserved end residues are part of each CDR3. Each record gives: D gene, J gene, clone size, V gene, CDR3 DNA, CDR3 protein. D genes are given only for firm matches. A row's size may be missing; if present it is once, few, many or a size class.

-,TRBJ2-7,once,TRBV28,TGTGCCAGCAGTTTTTTAACAGGAGGGCCCTACGAGCAGTACTTC,CASSFLTGGPYEQYF
-,TRBJ1-3,-,TRBV28,TGTGCCAGCAGCTCAAGGGGCTCTGGAAACACCATATATTTT,CASSSRGSGNTIYF
TRBD1,TRBJ1-2,-,TRBV18,TGTGCCAGCTCAACTGACAGGGATCGAGGCTACACCTTC,CASSTDRDRGYTF
TRBD1,TRBJ2-2,-,TRBV7-9,TGTGCCAGCAGCTTAAGACAGGGCGGCACCGGGGAGCTGTTTTTT,CASSLRQGGTGELFF
-,TRBJ2-1,-,TRBV6-5,TGTGCCAGCAGTTACTCGAATGCGGGGCCCTACAATGAGCAGTTCTTC,CASSYSNAGPYNEQFF
TRBD1,TRBJ2-5,-,TRBV5-6,TGTGCCAGCAGAATTTTAGTTGAGCGGAGCACCAACCAGGGGGCCCAGTACTTC,CASRILVERSTNQGAQYF
TRBD1,TRBJ2-4,-,TRBV5-1,TGCGCCAGCAGGGGGATCGGACAGGGCAAGATTCAGTACTTC,CASRGIGQGKIQYF
-,TRBJ1-5,-,TRBV28,TGTGCCAGCAGTTTATCATGGGGGGGCAATCAGCCCCAGCATTTT,CASSLSWGGNQPQHF
-,TRBJ2-7,-,TRBV11-3,TGTGCCAGCAGCTTGGGCGGGAAGTACGAGCAGTACTTC,CASSLGGKYEQYF
-,TRBJ1-2,-,TRBV28,TGTGCATGTATTGGCAGTAACTATGGCTACACCTTC,CACIGSNYGYTF
-,TRBJ1-1,-,TRBV5-1,TGCGCCAGCAGCTTGGCCGCGGGAACTGAAGCTTTCTTT,CASSLAAGTEAFF
-,TRBJ1-3,once,TRBV5-6,TGTGCCAGCAGCTTGTCGCAGGCCCTAAACACCATATATTTT,CASSLSQALNTIYF
TRBD1,TRBJ2-3,-,TRBV5-1,TGCGCCAGCAGCTGGGCCGGGACAGGGCCAGATACGCAGTATTTT,CASSWAGTGPDTQYF
TRBD2,TRBJ2-7,-,TRBV5-1,TGCGCCAGCAGCTCGAGCTCCCGGACTAGCGGTTCCTACGAGCAGTACTTC,CASSSSSRTSGSYEQYF
TRBD2,TRBJ2-5,-,TRBV10-3,TGTGCCATCAGTGACGGCCCCACTAGCGGGGCACAAGAGACCCAGTACTTC,CAISDGPTSGAQETQYF
-,TRBJ1-5,-,TRBV12-5,TGTGCTAGTGGCAACTCCCCAGGCGGCAATCAGCCCCAGCATTTT,CASGNSPGGNQPQHF
TRBD1,TRBJ1-1,few,TRBV29-1,TGCTCCCACCTGGACAGGGTTGCCACTGAAGCTTTCTTT,CSHLDRVATEAFF
TRBD2,TRBJ2-3,-,TRBV7-2,TGTGCCAGCAGCTTAGGACTAGCAGTGGACGCAGATACGCAGTATTTT,CASSLGLAVDADTQYF
TRBD2,TRBJ2-7,-,TRBV11-2,TGTGCCAGCAGCTTGGGACTAGCGGGGTTAACCTACGAGCAGTACTTC,CASSLGLAGLTYEQYF
TRBD1,TRBJ1-5,-,TRBV6-5,TGTGCCAGCAGCCTTGACAGGGGCAATCAGCCCCAGCATTTT,CASSLDRGNQPQHF
TRBD1,TRBJ1-1,-,TRBV12-5,TGTGCTAGTGGTTTGGACAGGGGTATGGGCACTGAAGCTTTCTTT,CASGLDRGMGTEAFF
TRBD1,TRBJ1-4,once,TRBV5-1,TGCGCCAGCAGCTCGGGACAGGCTAATGAAAAACTGTTTTTT,CASSSGQANEKLFF